The 20 T cell receptor beta chains below all came from one sample that was sequenced in a study of post-analysis software for immune sequencing data. Overall study findings and caveats: Patients used a handful of TRBV segments, including TRBV5-6, TRBV5-1 and TRBV20-1, more often than controls.

These receptors lack a known antigen. Unique-molecular-identifier-tagged TCR beta cDNA libraries were used. Each CDR3 protein is one row after TCRdb ran MiXCR on the PCR reads. The sample has about half a million distinct CDR3 sequences, approximately 31% seen once; the top ten hold about 5.6%. The sequencing input was blood. These receptors were taken from a girl younger than 18 with multiple sclerosis.

This chain joins TRBV5-1 and TRBJ2-5; 12 bases match TRBD1. The germline CDR1 and CDR2 sequences are SGHRS and YFSETQ. The CDR3 loop spans 16 amino acids. V shed 1 base, J shed 5 bases, and the junction held 6 bases outside the gene matches. For the CDR3, the DNA is TGCGCCAGCAGCTTGTCCGGGACAGGGGGCGCCGAGACCCAGTACTTC. Translating gives CASSLSGTGGAETQYF.

This clonotype has at least ten counts. The rearrangement links TRBV29-1 to TRBJ2-3; a weak D match, TRBD2 (7 bases). Per the germline V gene, CDR1 is SQVTM and CDR2 is ANQGSEA. The CDR3 has 15 amino acids. The germline V and J ends were trimmed by 7 bases and 2 bases, with 19 bases remaining between them. This chain's CDR3 is CSAVLAGASTDTQYF. The CDR3 DNA reads TGCAGCGCAGTCCTCGCGGGGGCCTCCACAGATACGCAGTATTTT.

The chain carries TRBV7-2 and TRBJ1-1; the match to TRBD1 covers 7 bases. Trimming cost V 0 bases and J 4 bases; bases outside gene matches: 5. The length of the CDR3 is 15 residues. Germline CDR1 SGHTA, CDR2 FQGNSA. CDR3 nucleotides: TGTGCCAGCAGCTTAGCGCTCAACAGGGGCACTGAAGCTTTCTTT. Amino acids: CASSLALNRGTEAFF.

Remarks on this clonotype: This may stem from a read error, because a much larger clone lies one nucleotide away. The chain is built from TRBV9 and TRBJ1-1; D call uncertain. The germline V gene encodes CDR1 SGDLS and CDR2 YYNGEE. The CDR3 has 13 residues. The CDR3 is CASGVAGGTEAFF. The CDR3 DNA follows: TGTGCCAGCGGCGTAGCCGGCGGTACTGAAGCTTTCTTT.

This clonotype was seen a handful of times. The chain has TRBV12-3 or TRBV12-4 and TRBJ1-5; D is perhaps TRBD1 (6 bases). CDR3 length: 14 residues. The germline V and J ends were trimmed by 3 bases and 3 bases, with 9 bases remaining between them. The CDR3, as DNA: TGTGCCAGCAGTTTCGGACAGTTCAATCAGCCCCAGCATTTT. Translated, it gives CASSFGQFNQPQHF.

Comments on this clonotype: The junction shows a germline mismatch at one end, possibly a read error. The rearrangement uses TRBV5-6 and TRBJ1-1; tentatively, D is TRBD1 (6 bases). Germline loops: CDR1 SGHDT, CDR2 YYEEEE. The CDR3 covers 14 residues. DNA of the CDR3: TGTGCCAGCAGCTCCTACAGGGATCCCACTGAGGCTTTCTTT. It translates to CASSSYRDPTEAFF.

The chain is built from TRBV28 and TRBJ2-1; D ambiguous. Trimming removed 5 bases from V and 6 bases from J, with 8 bases in between. Germline V gene sequence: CDR1 MDHEN, CDR2 SYDVKM. There are 12 residues in the CDR3. The CDR3 coding sequence is TGTGCCAGCAGTCCCAAGAGCAATGAGCAGTTCTTC. It encodes CASSPKSNEQFF.

For this clonotype: This may come from a read error, since a much larger clone is one base off. Here the CDR3 reads CASRSDGNYGYTF. CDR3 nucleotide sequence: TGTGCCAGCAGGTCCGACGGCAACTATGGCTACACCTTC. V is TRBV12-3 or TRBV12-4 and J is TRBJ1-2; D ambiguous. The CDR3 spans 13 residues. Deletions cut 6 bases from V and 2 bases from J, with 10 bases between.

The chain has TRBV19 and TRBJ2-3, with D hard to call. Looked up from germline, CDR1 is LNHDA and CDR2 is SQIVND (reference sequence). This CDR3 comprises 15 residues. V dropped 8 bases and J dropped 4 bases, with 19 bases sitting between them. The CDR3 protein is CASGKTRSGADTQYF. The CDR3 coding sequence is TGTGCCAGTGGCAAGACTCGTTCCGGCGCAGATACGCAGTATTTT.

The table lists this clonotype with a few counts. One junction end does not reproduce the germline sequence, and a read error may be involved. V is TRBV7-7 and J is TRBJ2-1; D possibly corresponds to TRBD2 (7 bases). This CDR3 has 16 amino acids. CDR1 SSHAT and CDR2 FNYEAQ come from the germline V gene (reference sequence). The CDR3 bases are TGTGCTAGCAGCCCCCGGAGAGGGGGGGCCACTGGTGAGCAGTTCTTC. This encodes CASSPRRGGATGEQFF.

In its sample, this clonotype was seen a few times. The chain joins TRBV20-1 to TRBJ1-2, with 9 bases that match TRBD1. CDR3 length equals 13 residues. Germline V CDR1 and CDR2: DFQATT, SNEGSKA (reference sequence). J was trimmed by 6 bases and V by 3 bases; bases with no gene match: 5. CDR3 amino acids: CSASTGGVNGYTF. The CDR3 nucleotides are TGCAGTGCTAGTACAGGGGGCGTCAATGGCTACACCTTC.

The chain has TRBV4-1 and TRBJ1-1, with a possible D match to TRBD1 (5 bases). Germline V gene data show CDR1 as MGHRA and CDR2 as YSYEKL. CDR3 length: 16 amino acids. Trimming pared 0 bases from V and 11 bases from J, leaving 22 bases between. The CDR3 DNA follows: TGCGCCAGCAGCCAAGATAGGGGAGGACTCCATATGGGGGCTTTCTTT. Its translation is CASSQDRGGLHMGAFF.

V usage is TRBV9 and J usage is TRBJ2-7; D tentatively fits TRBD1 or TRBD2 (6 bases each). Germline V gene sequence: CDR1 SGDLS, CDR2 YYNGEE. The CDR3 totals 17 residues. The V gene lost 4 bases and the J gene lost 0 bases, with 20 bases spanning the gap. CDR3 DNA: TGTGCCAGCAGCCCTCGAGGGGGGTTACATTCCTCCTACGAGCAGTACTTC. As protein: CASSPRGGLHSSYEQYF.

V and J are TRBV6-5 and TRBJ2-7; 9 positions match TRBD1. The last part of the DNA fits TRBJ2-4 better; the J call may be wrong. This CDR3 region has 15 residues. Looked up from germline, CDR1 is MNHEY and CDR2 is SVGAGI. The CDR3 is CASSSPGQGKNIQYF. CDR3 in DNA: TGTGCCAGCAGTTCCCCGGGACAGGGCAAAAACATTCAGTACTTC.

The rearrangement uses TRBV20-1 and TRBJ2-5, with TRBD1 matching 11 bases. This CDR3 spans 14 amino acids. Germline lookup yields CDR1 DFQATT and CDR2 SNEGSKA (reference sequence). The V gene end was trimmed by 4 bases and the J gene end by 5 bases; junction bases not matched to a gene: 6. This chain's CDR3 is CSAKDRGRVETQYF. CDR3 nucleotide sequence: TGCAGTGCTAAGGACAGGGGGCGCGTCGAGACCCAGTACTTC.

The chain links TRBV13 to TRBJ2-3; the match to TRBD2 covers 9 bases. With 7 bases clipped from V and 10 bases from J, the junction kept 15 bases outside the gene matches. The CDR3 consists of 15 residues. Germline CDR1 and CDR2: PRHDT and FYEKMQ (reference sequence). CDR3 loop: CASTRSGGPGDAQYF. The CDR3 DNA sequence: TGTGCCAGCACCCGAAGCGGGGGGCCGGGGGATGCGCAGTATTTT.

The V call is TRBV24-1, the J call TRBJ2-1; D is unclear. This CDR3 region has 18 residues. Trimming took off 1 base at V and 3 bases at J, with 18 bases between the two ends. Per germline, CDR1 KGHDR and CDR2 SFDVKD. This CDR3 reads CATSDLDSLSYDYNEQFF. The CDR3 DNA reads as TGTGCCACCAGTGATTTAGACTCCCTGAGCTATGACTACAATGAGCAGTTCTTC.

This clonotype was detected a few times. This chain connects TRBV7-6 to TRBJ2-5; the D is unclear. The CDR3 runs to 17 residues. CDR1 SGHVS and CDR2 FNYEAQ come from the germline V gene. V gave up 0 bases and J gave up 1 base, with 15 bases separating them. The CDR3 sequence: CASSLAALFGGQETQYF. For the CDR3, the DNA is TGTGCCAGCAGCTTAGCGGCCCTCTTTGGCGGCCAAGAGACCCAGTACTTC.

The chain couples TRBV4-1 to TRBJ2-4, with TRBD1 matching 7 bases. In germline, CDR1 is MGHRA, CDR2 YSYEKL. V gave up 5 bases and J gave up 0 bases; unmatched junction bases: 4. This CDR3 region has 15 residues. CDR3 residues: CASSNDRVAKNIQYF. CDR3 coding DNA: TGCGCCAGCAGCAACGACAGGGTAGCCAAAAACATTCAGTACTTC.

V usage is TRBV19 and J usage is TRBJ1-6, with unresolved D. CDR1 and CDR2 (germline): LNHDA, SQIVND (reference sequence). Trimming left V 1 base short and J 6 bases short, with 10 bases between. The CDR3 totals 15 residues. The CDR3 DNA reads TGTGCCAGTAGTATAGCGGCGAAAGCTAATTCACCCCTCCACTTT. This encodes CASSIAAKANSPLHF.